Listed below are T cell receptor beta chains from one sample, sequenced in a study of blood T cell repertoires in COVID-19. The method was immunoSEQ multiplex PCR; TCRdb's version includes in-frame clones alone and lacks a portion of them. There are approximately 190,000 clones in the sample; around 86% occur only once, and about 6% lies in the top ten. The sequenced sample consisted of peripheral blood. The receptors shown here come from a woman in her forties with acute or convalescent COVID-19. The CDR3 runs from the conserved cysteine through the conserved F or W. D genes are given only for firm matches. Not all rows give a size; the values are once, few, many and, for expanded clones, a class.

V gene,D gene,clone size,CDR3 length,J gene,CDR3 protein,CDR3 DNA
TRBV3-1/TRBV3-2,-,-,14,TRBJ1-1,CASSPAAFFTEAFF,TGTGCCAGCAGCCCCGCCGCGTTTTTCACTGAAGCTTTCTTT
TRBV18,-,-,13,TRBJ2-5,CASNTGNQETQYF,TGTGCCAGCAATACAGGGAACCAAGAGACCCAGTACTTC
TRBV5-1,-,-,15,TRBJ2-7,CASSLDSVNSYEQYF,TGCGCCAGCAGCTTGGACAGTGTAAATTCGTACGAGCAGTACTTC
TRBV28,-,few,14,TRBJ1-4,CASRSGQPNEKLFF,TGTGCCAGCAGATCAGGGCAGCCTAATGAAAAACTGTTTTTT
TRBV5-1,-,-,12,TRBJ2-7,CASSLDNYEQYF,TGCGCCAGCAGCTTGGACAACTACGAGCAGTACTTC
TRBV11-1,TRBD1,once,15,TRBJ2-6,CASSWDRTGANVLTF,TGTGCCAGCAGCTGGGACAGGACTGGGGCCAACGTCCTGACTTTC
TRBV29-1,TRBD1,-,11,TRBJ2-7,CSVGQGGEQYF,TGCAGCGTTGGACAGGGGGGCGAGCAGTACTTC
TRBV19,-,-,13,TRBJ1-5,CASSAGLNQPQHF,TGTGCCAGTAGTGCAGGGCTCAATCAGCCCCAGCATTTT
TRBV15,-,-,18,TRBJ1-6,CATSRERPDQYYNSPLHF,TGTGCCACCAGCAGAGAGAGGCCAGACCAGTACTATAATTCACCCCTCCACTTT
TRBV12-3/TRBV12-4,TRBD1,once,13,TRBJ2-1,CASKDREGAEQFF,TGTGCCAGCAAGGACAGGGAAGGGGCTGAGCAGTTCTTC
TRBV28,-,-,15,TRBJ1-5,CASSLPTGPNQPQHF,TGTGCCAGCAGTTTACCTACAGGGCCTAATCAGCCCCAGCATTTT
TRBV9,-,-,15,TRBJ2-3,CASTQSGFSTDTQYF,TGTGCCAGCACCCAATCGGGATTCAGCACAGATACGCAGTATTTT
TRBV5-1,-,-,17,TRBJ1-2,CASSLEGRGTDFYGYTF,TGCGCCAGCAGCTTGGAGGGGAGGGGTACAGATTTCTATGGCTACACCTTC
TRBV27,TRBD2,-,14,TRBJ2-1,CASSPRLAVNEQFF,TGTGCCAGCAGTCCTCGGCTAGCGGTTAATGAGCAGTTCTTC
TRBV19,TRBD1,-,14,TRBJ2-3,CASRDRFRTDTQYF,TGTGCCAGTAGGGACAGGTTTCGCACAGATACGCAGTATTTT
TRBV19,TRBD2,many,16,TRBJ2-2,CASIKSGLAGTGELFF,TGTGCCAGTATCAAATCGGGACTAGCGGGTACCGGGGAGCTGTTTTTT
TRBV28,-,-,16,TRBJ1-1,CASSIIGQTLNTEAFF,TGTGCCAGCAGTATAATTGGACAGACACTGAACACTGAAGCTTTCTTT
TRBV11-2,-,-,14,TRBJ1-4,CASSLTGSNEKLFF,TGTGCCAGCAGCTTAACGGGAAGTAATGAAAAACTGTTTTTT
TRBV5-1,TRBD1,-,16,TRBJ1-2,CASSSGRTGLGSGYTF,TGCGCCAGCAGCAGTGGGAGGACAGGGCTTGGATCTGGCTACACCTTC
TRBV5-5,-,-,16,TRBJ1-5,CASSLVGAGSNQPQHF,TGTGCCAGCAGCTTGGTTGGGGCGGGGAGCAATCAGCCCCAGCATTTT
TRBV9,TRBD2,few,18,TRBJ2-6,CASSVGLAGFSGANVLTF,TGTGCCAGCAGCGTAGGGCTAGCGGGTTTCTCTGGGGCCAACGTCCTGACTTTC
TRBV29-1,TRBD2,-,15,TRBJ2-5,CSVGGLAGLKETQYF,TGCAGCGTGGGAGGGCTAGCGGGTCTAAAAGAGACCCAGTACTTC